This T cell receptor beta chain was recovered during a study of shared clonotypes between healthy human individuals. As for the study in general: Used for every donor were three CD4 naive, three CD4 memory, two CD8 naive and one CD8 memory plate. Study-wide results and limits: The researchers took only blood, and tissue repertoires probably look different.

Germline V lookup: CDR1 MNHNY, CDR2 SVGAGI (reference sequence). This CDR3 spans 13 amino acids. Deletions cut 2 bases from V and 3 bases from J, with 8 bases between. Worth noting for this clone: Its antigen is currently unknown. Additional DNA sequences in this sample encode the identical CDR3.

The table came from immunoSEQ multiplex PCR; TCRdb's copy has only in-frame clones and leaves some out. The table has 2 million to 2.5 million clones, approximately 94% seen once; the top ten hold roughly 0.13%. This receptor was taken from a man aged 18 to 35 in good health. Sequenced: naive CD4+ T cells sorted from blood. Subset of the sample: CD45RA+ positively selected. The genes are TRBV6-6 and TRBJ2-7; D is possibly TRBD1 (6 bases). CDR3 amino acids: CASSYQTGYEQYF. CDR3 sequence (DNA): TGTGCCAGCAGTTACCAGACAGGCTACGAGCAGTACTTC.